The clone carrying this TCR beta chain has just a few counts. This sample stems from a study of quantifying T cell responses using KT2 cells. The overall study: cDNA was made from DNase-treated RNA using alpha and beta constant primers.

Each cDNA got a UMI-containing oligo ligated at its 3' end. First-round PCR used three to five cycles and beta primers RC1.1 and RC1.2 covering TRBC1 and TRBC2. Each CDR3 protein is one row after TCRdb ran MiXCR on the UMI-ligation and nested PCR reads. Of tens of thousands of distinct CDR3 sequences listed, around 10% are singletons. J gave up 6 bases and V 3 bases, and 7 bases lay outside the gene matches. The CDR3 has 14 residues. Germline loops: CDR1 SNHLY, CDR2 FYNNEI. The V call is TRBV2, the J call TRBJ2-7; 8 bases line up with TRBD1. The sample was PBMCs spiked with cells of the T cell clone KT2. The source of this sequence is a human donor. CDR3 nucleotides: TGTGCCAGCAGTGAGTTCAGGGGGCCAGGCGAGCAGTACTTC. The encoded protein is CASSEFRGPGEQYF. The full variable domain, completed using reference TRBV2 and TRBJ2-7, is EPEVTQTPSHQVTQMGQEVILRCVPISNHLYFYWYRQILGQKVEFLVSFYNNEISEKSEIFDDQFSVERPDGSNFTLKIRSTKLEDSAMYFCASSEFRGPGEQYFGPGTRLTVT.